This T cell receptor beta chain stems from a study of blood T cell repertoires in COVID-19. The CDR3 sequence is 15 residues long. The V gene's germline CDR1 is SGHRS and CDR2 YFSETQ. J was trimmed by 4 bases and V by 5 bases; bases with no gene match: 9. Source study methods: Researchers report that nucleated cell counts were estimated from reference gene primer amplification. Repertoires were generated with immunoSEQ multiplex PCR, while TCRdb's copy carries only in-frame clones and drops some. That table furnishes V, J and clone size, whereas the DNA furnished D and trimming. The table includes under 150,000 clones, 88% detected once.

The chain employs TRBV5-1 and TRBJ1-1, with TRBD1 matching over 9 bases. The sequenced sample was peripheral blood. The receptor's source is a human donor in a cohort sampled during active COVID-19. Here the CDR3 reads CASSSTGGGSTEAFF. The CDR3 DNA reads TGCGCCAGCAGTTCTACAGGGGGCGGTAGCACTGAAGCTTTCTTT.